This paragraph covers one T cell receptor beta chain sequence. Its antigen specificity is not known. HCMV serostatus was determined by detecting HCMV-specific IgG in serum with a commercial ELISA kit. Peripheral blood mononuclear cells were isolated from blood by Ficoll density gradient centrifugation. The CDR3, cysteine through phenylalanine, is 20 amino acids long. No nucleotide data were recorded. CDR1 and CDR2, per the germline V gene, are MGHRA and YSYEKL. The sample is drawn from a study of T cells expressing NK-cell markers (dated by TCRdb to 2018 to 2020). In the study overall: TCR beta-chain repertoires were profiled in sorted CD3+CD56+NKG2C+, CD3+CD56+NKG2C- and CD3+CD56-NKG2C+ T-cell subsets from roughly eight donors. Among the eight sequenced donors, seven were HCMV-seropositive and one was HCMV-seronegative. The eight sequenced donors were randomly selected healthy volunteers, three men and five women. The libraries were sequenced on Illumina HiSeq 2000/2500, MiSeq or NextSeq, producing 2 x 150 bp reads. General study outcomes and caveats: It remained unclear whether the expanded NKG2C-expressing T cell clones were specific for HCMV antigens. Those dominant clonotypes were again the most abundant among CD3+CD56-NKG2C+ cells in a few donors, at roughly 28.3-60.1%. In six donors, the dominant CD3+CD56+NKG2C+ clonotypes ranked among the top 10 CD8+ clonotypes, making up roughly 1.0-8% of CD8+ T cells.

Sequenced on an Illumina HiSeq 2000. TCR beta cDNA libraries were made by 5'RACE template switching that added a universal primer site and unique molecular identifiers. Synthesis of cDNA was primed from the TCR beta constant segment and was followed by two consecutive PCR amplification steps. Turning to the authors' computational methods: MIGEC was used to demultiplex reads and group reads by UMI, and MiTCR was used to assemble and quantify clonotypes. To exclude erroneous sequences, only TCR cDNA sequences supported by at least two reads were retained. The tcR package was used for downstream repertoire analysis, and clonotypes were matched across fractions by CDR3 nucleotide sequence plus V segment. VDJmatch was used to annotate antigen specificity against VDJdb, with one amino acid substitution in CDR3 permitted. Each entry corresponds to one CDR3 protein sequence from reads that TCRdb reprocessed, and DNA is not given. TCRdb, not the original authors, processed these V and J calls. The record for this sample contains under 600,000 distinct CDR3 sequences. Almost 1.5% of the sample lies in the top ten.

Input material: blood T cells: a sorted CD56 or NKG2C T cell subset, CD4+ or CD8+ T cells, or bulk PBMC T cells (not recorded which). The chain links TRBV4-1 with TRBJ1-3; no DNA is available, so the TRBD1 call from TCRdb remains unchecked. The clonotype comes from a woman aged 50 to 60 in good health. Donor details come from another sample of the same person, matched by shared clones. The CDR3 reads CASSRGFAPGQASSGNTIYF.